The clone carrying this TCR beta chain came up a few times. Trimming stripped 4 bases from V and 4 bases from J, with 11 bases between. The CDR3 contains 14 residues. Germline-derived CDR1 and CDR2 are SGHRS and YFSETQ. From RNA transcripts, TCR beta CDR3 regions were amplified. First-round RT-PCR of the TCR CDR3 relied on the HTBI primer set. TCRdb ran MiXCR on the multiplex PCR reads and lists one entry per CDR3 protein. The sample includes some 490,000 distinct CDR3 sequences, roughly 23% of them seen just once. The source of the sample is a study of T cells in Graves' hyperthyroidism and ophthalmopathy. Diagnosis relied on clinical symptoms, serum thyroxine and TRAb, thyroid ultrasound and orbital computed tomography. PBMCs stemmed from less than 13 ml fresh peripheral blood.

The clonotype was recovered from a woman between 70 and 85 years old with Graves' ophthalmopathy. Sequencing input: blood. The chain links TRBV5-1 to TRBJ1-4; no clear D. The CDR3 DNA is TGCGCCAGCAGCCCCTCCGTGAGTAATGAAAAACTGTTTTTT. This encodes CASSPSVSNEKLFF.